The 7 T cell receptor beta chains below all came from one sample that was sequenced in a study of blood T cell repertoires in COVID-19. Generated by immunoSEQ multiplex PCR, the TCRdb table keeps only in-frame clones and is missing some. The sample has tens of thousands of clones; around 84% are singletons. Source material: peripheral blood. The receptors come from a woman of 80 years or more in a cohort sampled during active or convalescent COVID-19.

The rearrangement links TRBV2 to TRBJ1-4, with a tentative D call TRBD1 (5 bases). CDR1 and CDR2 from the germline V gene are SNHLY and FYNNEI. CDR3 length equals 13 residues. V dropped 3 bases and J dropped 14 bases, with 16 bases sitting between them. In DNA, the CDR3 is TGTGCCAGCAGTGAGGACGGGTCAGGGAATCTGTTTTTT. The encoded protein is CASSEDGSGNLFF.

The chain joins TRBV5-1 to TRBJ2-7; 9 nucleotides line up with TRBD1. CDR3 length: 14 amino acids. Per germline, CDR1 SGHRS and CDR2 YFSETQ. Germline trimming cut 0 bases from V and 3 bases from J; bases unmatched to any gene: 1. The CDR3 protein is CASSLGDRVYEQYF. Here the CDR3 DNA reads TGCGCCAGCAGCTTGGGGGACAGGGTCTACGAGCAGTACTTC.

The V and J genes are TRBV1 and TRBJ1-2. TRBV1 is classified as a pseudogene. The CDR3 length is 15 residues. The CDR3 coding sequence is TGCACCAGCAGCCAAGAGGGGGAGGGATCCTATGGCTACACCTTC. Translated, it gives CTSSQEGEGSYGYTF.

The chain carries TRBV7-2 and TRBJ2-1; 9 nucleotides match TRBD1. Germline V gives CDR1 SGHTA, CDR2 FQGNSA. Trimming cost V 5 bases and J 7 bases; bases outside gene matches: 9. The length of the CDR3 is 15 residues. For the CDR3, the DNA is TGTGCCAGCAGCCTCCGGACAGGGGTGGGTAATGAGCAGTTCTTC. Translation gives CASSLRTGVGNEQFF.

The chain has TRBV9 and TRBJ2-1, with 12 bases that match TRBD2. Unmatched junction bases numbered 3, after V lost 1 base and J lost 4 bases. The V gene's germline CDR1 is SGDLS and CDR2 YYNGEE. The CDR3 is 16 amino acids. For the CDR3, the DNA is TGTGCCAGCAGCGTATCCGGGACTAGCGGGTACAATGAGCAGTTCTTC. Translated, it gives CASSVSGTSGYNEQFF.

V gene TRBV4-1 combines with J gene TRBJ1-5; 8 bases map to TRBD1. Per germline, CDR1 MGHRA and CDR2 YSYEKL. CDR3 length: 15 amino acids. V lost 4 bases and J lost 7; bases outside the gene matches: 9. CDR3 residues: CASSLMRTGNQPQHF. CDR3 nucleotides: TGCGCCAGCAGCCTGATGAGGACAGGGAACCAGCCCCAGCATTTT.

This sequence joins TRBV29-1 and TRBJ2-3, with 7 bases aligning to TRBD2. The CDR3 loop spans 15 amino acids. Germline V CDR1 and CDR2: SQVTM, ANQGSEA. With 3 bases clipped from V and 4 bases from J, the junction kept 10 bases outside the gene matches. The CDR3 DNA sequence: TGCAGCGTTGACTTGTCGCGCGGGAGAGCAGATACGCAGTATTTT. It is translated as CSVDLSRGRADTQYF.